The 10 T cell receptor beta chains listed next were all sequenced from one sample in a study of blood T cell repertoires in COVID-19. TCRdb's table, derived via immunoSEQ multiplex PCR, lists solely in-frame clones and lacks some. The sample has around 57,000 clones, about 90% seen once. The sample taken for sequencing was peripheral blood. The receptors come from a human donor in a cohort sampled during active COVID-19.

The V call is TRBV5-1, the J call TRBJ1-6; TRBD1 agrees at 8 bases. Germline V gene sequence: CDR1 SGHRS, CDR2 YFSETQ. This CDR3 comprises 15 residues. With V trimmed by 2 bases and J by 10 bases, 8 bases remained unmatched. CDR3 amino acids: CASSFEGTGGSPLHF. In DNA form, the CDR3 reads TGCGCCAGCAGCTTTGAAGGGACAGGAGGATCACCCCTCCACTTT.

The chain joins TRBV6-5 to TRBJ2-1; TRBD2 matches at 7 bases. The ends lost 5 bases at V and 4 bases at J; junction bases unmatched: 8. The CDR3 covers 15 residues. The germline CDR1 and CDR2 sequences are MNHEY and SVGAGI. The CDR3 region is CASSSASGLYNEQFF. As DNA, the CDR3 is TGTGCCAGCAGTAGCGCTAGCGGACTATACAATGAGCAGTTCTTC.

The chain recombines TRBV19 with TRBJ2-3; 7 bases agree with TRBD2. The germline V gene has CDR1 LNHDA and CDR2 SQIVND (reference sequence). Unmatched junction bases numbered 5, after V lost 4 bases and J lost 4 bases. CDR3 size: 14 residues. CDR3 coding DNA: TGTGCCAGTAGTACCCTCCTAGCGGCAGATACGCAGTATTTT. Translating it yields CASSTLLAADTQYF.

The chain recombines TRBV7-2 with TRBJ2-5, with 7 positions matching TRBD2. Germline loops: CDR1 SGHTA, CDR2 FQGNSA. Trimming removed 1 base from V and 0 bases from J; junction bases left unmatched: 2. The CDR3 runs 15 residues. This chain's CDR3 is CASSLGGGDQETQYF. In DNA, the CDR3 is TGTGCCAGCAGCTTAGGTGGGGGGGACCAAGAGACCCAGTACTTC. The full variable domain, completed using reference TRBV7-2 and TRBJ2-5, is GAGVSQSPSNKVTEKGKDVELRCDPISGHTALYWYRQSLGQGLEFLIYFQGNSAPDKSGLPSDRFSAERTGGSVSTLTIQRTQQEDSAVYLCASSLGGGDQETQYFGPGTRLLVL.

Here the CDR3 DNA reads TGTGCCAGCAGAAGCACACAGGGACGGAACACTGAAGCTTTCTTT. Translation gives CASRSTQGRNTEAFF. The rearrangement joins TRBV6-6 to TRBJ1-1; D is perhaps TRBD1 (6 bases). The CDR3 totals 15 residues. Trimming shortened V by 6 bases and J by 1 base, and 15 bases separated the two germline ends. Germline V gene lookup returns CDR1 MNHNY and CDR2 SVGAGI (reference sequence).

The J gene is TRBJ2-7, the V gene TRBV5-6; TRBD2 is a possible D gene (7 bases). Germline CDR1 and CDR2: SGHDT and YYEEEE. V was trimmed by 3 bases and J by 3 bases, leaving 13 bases between them. The CDR3 is 14 amino acids. The CDR3 region is CASSWEGVDYEQYF. CDR3 nucleotides: TGTGCCAGCAGCTGGGAGGGGGTCGACTACGAGCAGTACTTC.

V usage is TRBV5-1 and J usage is TRBJ2-2; TRBD1 agrees at 9 bases. V lost 4 bases, J lost 3 bases, and 1 base stayed unmatched. Germline-derived CDR1 and CDR2 are SGHRS and YFSETQ. The CDR3 covers 14 residues. CDR3 coding DNA: TGCGCCAGCAGCCGGACAGGGGACACCGGGGAGCTGTTTTTT. Translating gives CASSRTGDTGELFF.

This chain links TRBV20-1 with TRBJ2-1; TRBD2 aligns across 8 bases. The CDR3 loop spans 14 amino acids. Trimming at V came to 3 bases and at J to 7 bases, leaving 8 bases not matched to a gene. Looked up from germline, CDR1 is DFQATT and CDR2 is SNEGSKA (reference sequence). The chain's CDR3 is CSASRGTSLNEQFF. The CDR3 DNA reads as TGCAGTGCTAGTAGAGGGACTAGTCTGAATGAGCAGTTCTTC.

The rearrangement joins TRBV6-2 or TRBV6-3 to TRBJ2-3; D unclear. V dropped 3 bases and J dropped 2 bases, with 3 bases sitting between them. The CDR3 covers 12 residues. Per the germline V gene, CDR1 is MNHEY and CDR2 is SVGEGT. Here the CDR3 DNA reads TGTGCCAGCAGTTATCTCACAGATACGCAGTATTTT. Protein: CASSYLTDTQYF.

The CDR3: CASSVAGPRGAGNEQFF. The CDR3 nucleotides are TGCGCCAGCAGTGTAGCAGGACCCCGCGGGGCGGGGAATGAGCAGTTCTTC. V usage is TRBV10-2 and J usage is TRBJ2-1, with D possibly being TRBD2 (6 bases). V was shortened by 4 bases and J by 7 bases, with 23 bases between the two germline ends. CDR1 is WSHSY and CDR2 is SAAADI in the germline V gene. The CDR3 is 17 residues long.